This is a list of T cell receptor beta chains from one sample in a study of identical twins. From the 5' RACE reads, TCRdb called clonotypes with MiXCR, one entry per CDR3 protein. The sample lists 1.5 million to 2 million distinct CDR3 sequences, around 33% occurring once. Sequencing was done on a sample of cord blood. The receptors were gathered from a newborn girl in good health. The CDR3 runs from the conserved cysteine through the conserved F or W. The D gene is left open where the match is weak. Some rows mark clone size as missing; the rest say once, few, many or name a class of expanded clone.

TGTGCCACCGACAGGGGTAATGGGGCCAACGTCCTGACTTTC	CATDRGNGANVLTF	few	TRBD1	TRBJ2-6	TRBV24-1
TGTGCCAGCAGTTTGGGGCTTCGACTAGCGGGGAGATACGAGCAGTACTTC	CASSLGLRLAGRYEQYF	few	TRBD2	TRBJ2-7	TRBV28
TGTGCCAGCAGCCCAGTGGTCCTGTCCCTCACCGGGGAGCTGTTTTTT	CASSPVVLSLTGELFF	few	.	TRBJ2-2	TRBV7-9
TGCGCCAGCAGCCAACCGGGACATGGGGGAGGAAAACTGTTTTTT	CASSQPGHGGGKLFF	.	.	TRBJ1-4	TRBV4-1
TGCAGCGTTGCCGTCTCCCAAGAGACCCAGTACTTC	CSVAVSQETQYF	many	.	TRBJ2-5	TRBV29-1
TGCAGCGTTGATGAGGTGTACAATGAGCAGTACTTC	CSVDEVYNEQYF	few	.	TRBJ2-7	TRBV29-1
TGCAGCGCGGGACTAGCAGAAGAGACCCAGTTCTTC	CSAGLAEETQFF	.	TRBD2	TRBJ2-1	TRBV29-1
TGTGCCAGCAGTTTCGGGACTAGCGGGGGGCGCCGCTACAATGAGCAGTTCTTC	CASSFGTSGGRRYNEQFF	.	TRBD2	TRBJ2-1	TRBV12-3/TRBV12-4
TGTGCCAGCAGTACTACTAGCGGGACAGTAGGAGATACGCAGTATTTT	CASSTTSGTVGDTQYF	few	TRBD2	TRBJ2-3	TRBV2
TGTGCCAGCAGCTCGTCCCGGGACATCGGGCAGCCCCAGCATTTT	CASSSSRDIGQPQHF	.	.	TRBJ1-5	TRBV5-8
TGTGCCAGCAGCCAAGGACTAGCGGGGTACCCAGATACGCAGTATTTT	CASSQGLAGYPDTQYF	.	TRBD2	TRBJ2-3	TRBV3-1
TGCAGCGTTCAGACAGGGGGCGGGAATACGCAGTATTTT	CSVQTGGGNTQYF	.	TRBD1	TRBJ2-3	TRBV29-1
TGTGCCAGCAGCTTGTCGGGACTAGCGGGAGGCAAGACCCAGTACTTC	CASSLSGLAGGKTQYF	few	TRBD2	TRBJ2-5	TRBV7-2
TGCAGCGTTGAAGGGGGACTAGCGGGACGGCCTTACGAGCAGTACTTC	CSVEGGLAGRPYEQYF	few	TRBD2	TRBJ2-7	TRBV29-1
TGTGCCAGCACCTTACTAGCGGGGCGCACAGATACGCAGTATTTT	CASTLLAGRTDTQYF	.	TRBD2	TRBJ2-3	TRBV27
TGTGCCAGCAATACCGGGAATCCATCTTACAATGAGCAGTTCTTC	CASNTGNPSYNEQFF	.	.	TRBJ2-1	TRBV27
TGTGCCAGCAGCTTACAGGGGGCGCGGGATTCACCCCTCCACTTT	CASSLQGARDSPLHF	.	TRBD1	TRBJ1-6	TRBV7-9